A selection of T cell receptor beta chains follows, all from one sample in a study of Graves' ophthalmopathy and Graves' hyperthyroidism. In TCRdb, the multiplex PCR reads were re-called with MiXCR into one record per CDR3 protein. The data show 400,000 to 500,000 distinct CDR3 sequences, over 20% seen once. Sequencing was done on a sample of peripheral blood. The origin of the receptors is a woman under 30 with stable Graves' hyperthyroidism. CDR3s leave out the opening cysteine and the closing phenylalanine or tryptophan. Fields, in order: D gene, CDR3 length, V gene, CDR3 protein. D genes are given only for firm matches.

NA 10 TRBV9 ASSQFEREQY
TRBD2 13 TRBV28 ASSFGGSRENEQF
TRBD2 12 TRBV5-1 ASSPSGKLYEQY
TRBD2 14 TRBV4-1 ASSQGRSGGAETQY
TRBD1 11 TRBV5-1 ASSRGTGEEQY
NA 8 TRBV30 AWSVQTQY
NA 12 TRBV12-3/TRBV12-4 ASSFSGSGTEAF
TRBD1 14 TRBV14 ASSQDPGQGCQPQH
TRBD1 13 TRBV11-1 ASSPQGKIDETQY
TRBD1 12 TRBV27 ASSKGTGGETQY
NA 10 TRBV20-1 SASHGTYGYT